The rows below give T cell receptor beta chains drawn from one sample of a study of radiotherapy plus CTLA-4 blockade in lung cancer. The data were produced by immunoSEQ multiplex PCR, yet TCRdb's version contains in-frame clones alone and is incomplete. Of over 80,000 clones in the sample, around 83% were seen once. This material consisted of peripheral blood, taken from a patient treated with radiotherapy plus ipilimumab. The receptor set was obtained from a human donor with non-small cell lung cancer who had stable disease on radiotherapy plus ipilimumab. Both conserved end residues are part of each CDR3. D genes are given only for firm matches. Size is stated for part of the rows, as once, few or many counts, or as a class when the clone is expanded.

TRBJ2-5,TRBV18,NA,TRBD2,TGTGCCAGCTCACCCCGCGCAGGGCGGGAGGAGACCCAGTACTTC,CASSPRAGREETQYF
TRBJ2-2,TRBV5-1,few,NA,TGCGCCAGCAGCACCTTAAACACCGGGGAGCTGTTTTTT,CASSTLNTGELFF
TRBJ1-5,TRBV19,NA,TRBD1,TGTGCCAGTAGTTCGACAGGGATCAATCAGCCCCAGCATTTT,CASSSTGINQPQHF
TRBJ2-7,TRBV11-2,NA,TRBD1,TGTGCCAGCAGCTTAAATGGACAGGGATCCTACGAGCAGTACTTC,CASSLNGQGSYEQYF
TRBJ1-2,TRBV5-6,NA,NA,TGTGCCAGCAGCCGAATGCTACAGGGTCGGAACTATGGCTACACCTTC,CASSRMLQGRNYGYTF
TRBJ1-1,TRBV29-1,NA,TRBD1,TGCAGCGTGTCCAGGGGGCCGAACACTGAAGCTTTCTTT,CSVSRGPNTEAFF
TRBJ2-3,TRBV27,NA,NA,TGTGCCAGCAGTTTCAGGGCTAGCACAGATACGCAGTATTTT,CASSFRASTDTQYF
TRBJ2-1,TRBV4-2,NA,TRBD2,TGTGCCAGCAGCCAAGAAGGTGGCGGGAGTGTCGATGAGCAGTTCTTC,CASSQEGGGSVDEQFF
TRBJ1-1,TRBV11-1,NA,NA,TGTGCCAGCAGCTTAGGATACGGACCGAACACTGAAGCTTTCTTT,CASSLGYGPNTEAFF
TRBJ2-5,TRBV5-6,NA,TRBD2,TGTGCCAGCAGCTTGCGCGGGAGCCAAGAGACCCAGTACTTC,CASSLRGSQETQYF
TRBJ1-6,TRBV30,NA,NA,TGTGCCTGGAGTAAGTGGAGCTCCTATAATTCACCCCTCCACTTT,CAWSKWSSYNSPLHF
TRBJ2-5,TRBV14,NA,TRBD1,TGTGCCAGCAGCCAAGTTCTAGGGGGCGAGACCCAGTACTTC,CASSQVLGGETQYF
TRBJ2-7,TRBV6-1,NA,TRBD2,TGTGCCAGCAGTGACAGCGGGAGCGCCTACGAGCAGTACTTC,CASSDSGSAYEQYF
TRBJ2-1,TRBV7-9,once,TRBD2,TGTGCCAGCAGCTTAGGGAGCGGGGGGAATGAGCAGTTCTTC,CASSLGSGGNEQFF
TRBJ2-7,TRBV18,NA,NA,TGTGCCAGCTCACCCGCTCCAGACGGCTTGGGTGAGCAGTACTTC,CASSPAPDGLGEQYF
TRBJ2-1,TRBV25-1,NA,NA,TGTGCCAGCAGTGAATATTCTAGCGAAGATGAGCGGTTCTTC,CASSEYSSEDERFF
TRBJ2-1,TRBV6-4,NA,NA,TGTGCCAGCAGTGACTCGGAGGACAATGAGCAGTTCTTC,CASSDSEDNEQFF
TRBJ2-7,TRBV6-1,NA,NA,TGTGCCAGCAGTGAGGGACACCCACTTGAGCAGTACTTC,CASSEGHPLEQYF
TRBJ1-3,TRBV5-1,NA,NA,TGCGCCAGCAGTCCAGGGACCAGCTCTGGAAACACCATATATTTT,CASSPGTSSGNTIYF
TRBJ1-6,TRBV19,NA,TRBD1,TGTGCCAGTAGTTCGCCAGGGGGCATCTCCTATAATTCACCCCTCCACTTT,CASSSPGGISYNSPLHF
TRBJ1-1,TRBV2,NA,TRBD1,TGTGCCAGCCAGGACAGGGCGGAAGTTGGTCCTGAAGCTTTCTTT,CASQDRAEVGPEAFF
TRBJ2-7,TRBV6-5,NA,NA,TGTGCCATCAGTGAGTCGCCCGAGGGGTACGAGCAGTACTTC,CAISESPEGYEQYF
TRBJ2-2,TRBV7-3,NA,NA,TGTGCCAGCAGCTTAAACCCAGCGAACACCGGGGAGCTGTTTTTT,CASSLNPANTGELFF
TRBJ2-7,TRBV27,NA,TRBD1,TGTGCCAGCAGTACCGGGACAGGGAGATCGGGCGAGCAGTACTTC,CASSTGTGRSGEQYF
TRBJ2-1,TRBV11-2,NA,TRBD2,TGTGCCAGCAGCCAGAGAGCCCGACTAGCGGTATACAATGAGCAGTTCTTC,CASSQRARLAVYNEQFF
TRBJ2-5,TRBV18,NA,NA,TGTGCCAGCTCAGTCGGGACGGCTTCTAGGGAGACCCAGTACTTC,CASSVGTASRETQYF
TRBJ2-3,TRBV19,NA,TRBD2,TGTGCCAGTACCCTCCAAGGGCTAGCGGGAGATACGCAGTATTTT,CASTLQGLAGDTQYF
TRBJ2-2,TRBV7-9,few,NA,TGTGCCAGCAGCTTAGTGTCAGCGGTTGACACCGGGGAGCTGTTTTTT,CASSLVSAVDTGELFF
TRBJ2-3,TRBV19,once,NA,TGTGCCAGTAGGAGCTTGCGCACAGATACGCAGTATTTT,CASRSLRTDTQYF
TRBJ2-3,TRBV4-2,NA,TRBD1,TGTGCCAGCAGCCAAGATGGTGGGGGACAGGGATCAGATACGCAGTATTTT,CASSQDGGGQGSDTQYF
TRBJ1-1,TRBV5-1,NA,NA,TGCGCCAGCAGAGACAGGTCGAACACTGAAGCTTTCTTT,CASRDRSNTEAFF
TRBJ1-1,TRBV19,NA,TRBD1,TGTGCCAGTAGTATAGGACAGGGGGACACTGAAGCTTTCTTT,CASSIGQGDTEAFF
TRBJ2-1,TRBV30,NA,NA,TGTGCCTGGAGTGTCGACAGGCTCAGATTCTTC,CAWSVDRLRFF
TRBJ2-5,TRBV11-2,NA,NA,TGTGCCAGCAGCTTAGCCCCGGTCAGACAAGAGACCCAGTACTTC,CASSLAPVRQETQYF
TRBJ2-1,TRBV9,NA,TRBD1,TGTGCCAGCAGCTCGGGACAGACCTACAATGAGCAGTTCTTC,CASSSGQTYNEQFF
TRBJ1-2,TRBV5-4,few,NA,TGTGCCAGCAGGCAAGCCCTGGACAGTTACACCTTC,CASRQALDSYTF
TRBJ2-7,TRBV28,NA,TRBD1,TGTGCCAGCAGTTTGACAGGGCCCACCCACGAGCAGTACTTC,CASSLTGPTHEQYF
TRBJ1-4,TRBV30,NA,NA,TGTGCCTGGCTCTCGACGGCAACTAATGAAAAACTGTTTTTT,CAWLSTATNEKLFF
TRBJ2-1,TRBV11-2,NA,NA,TGTGCCAGCGGCCGTTGGAGCGCGAGCTCCTACAATGAGCAGTTCTTC,CASGRWSASSYNEQFF
TRBJ1-6,TRBV5-5,few,TRBD1,TGTGCCAGCACCCCGGGACAGGGAGTCTATAATTCACCCCTCCACTTT,CASTPGQGVYNSPLHF
TRBJ1-1,TRBV6-5,NA,NA,TGTGCCAGCAGGGAACAGGCCTTGAACACTGAAGCTTTCTTT,CASREQALNTEAFF
TRBJ2-1,TRBV5-4,NA,TRBD2,TGTGCCAGCAGCTTCTCTAGCGGGGTGAATGAGCAGTTCTTC,CASSFSSGVNEQFF
TRBJ2-3,TRBV6-6,NA,NA,TGTGCCAGCAGTTTAAGGCTCAGGGATGCAGATACGCAGTATTTT,CASSLRLRDADTQYF
TRBJ2-2,TRBV7-6,NA,TRBD2,TGTGCCAGCAACCCGCGGGGGTTCACCGGGGAGCTGTTTTTT,CASNPRGFTGELFF
TRBJ2-1,TRBV9,NA,NA,TGTGCCCCAACTAGAATGAAGAATGAGCAGTTCTTC,CAPTRMKNEQFF
TRBJ1-6,TRBV9,NA,NA,TGTGCCAGCAGCGTAGTGGGGGGGGACTCACCCCTCCACTTT,CASSVVGGDSPLHF
TRBJ2-6,TRBV5-1,NA,NA,TGCGCCAGCAGCCGCAGGGTATCTGGGGCCAACGTCCTGACTTTC,CASSRRVSGANVLTF
TRBJ2-5,TRBV19,NA,NA,TGTGCCAGTAGTATCTCGGGAGAAGAGACCCAGTACTTC,CASSISGEETQYF
TRBJ1-5,TRBV27,NA,TRBD1,TGTGCCAGCAGCGCCAACAGGGGGGGTCAGCCCCAGCATTTT,CASSANRGGQPQHF
TRBJ1-6,TRBV28,NA,TRBD1,TGTGCCAGCAGTTTGGGACAGGGAGAATCACCCCTCCACTTT,CASSLGQGESPLHF
TRBJ2-7,TRBV28,NA,TRBD2,TGTGCCAGCAGCGTGCCTAGCGGGAGCCACGAGCAGTACTTC,CASSVPSGSHEQYF
TRBJ2-5,TRBV19,NA,TRBD2,TGTGCCAGTAGTATAGATCCAGCGGGGGGGCGGGAGACCCAGTACTTC,CASSIDPAGGRETQYF
TRBJ2-3,TRBV28,NA,TRBD2,TGTGCCAGCAGTTTATGGGGGGGGACTAGCACAGATACGCAGTATTTT,CASSLWGGTSTDTQYF